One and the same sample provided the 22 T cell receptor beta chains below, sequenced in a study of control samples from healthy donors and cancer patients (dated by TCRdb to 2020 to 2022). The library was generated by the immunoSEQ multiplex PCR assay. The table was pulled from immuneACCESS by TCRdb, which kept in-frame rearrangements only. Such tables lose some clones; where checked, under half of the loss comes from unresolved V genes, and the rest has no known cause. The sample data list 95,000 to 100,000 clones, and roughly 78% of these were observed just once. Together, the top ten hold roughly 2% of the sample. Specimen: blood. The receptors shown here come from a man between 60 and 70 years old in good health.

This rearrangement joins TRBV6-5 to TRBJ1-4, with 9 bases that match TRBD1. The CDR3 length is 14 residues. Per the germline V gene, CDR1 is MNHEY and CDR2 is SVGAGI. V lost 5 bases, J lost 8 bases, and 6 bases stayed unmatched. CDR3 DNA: TGTGCCAGCAGTCCCGGGACAGGGAGGGAAAAACTGTTTTTT. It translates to CASSPGTGREKLFF.

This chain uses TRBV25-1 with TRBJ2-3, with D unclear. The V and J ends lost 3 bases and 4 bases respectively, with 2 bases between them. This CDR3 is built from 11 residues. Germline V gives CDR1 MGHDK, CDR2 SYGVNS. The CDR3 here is CASSDADTQYF. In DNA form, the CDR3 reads TGTGCCAGCAGTGACGCAGATACGCAGTATTTT.

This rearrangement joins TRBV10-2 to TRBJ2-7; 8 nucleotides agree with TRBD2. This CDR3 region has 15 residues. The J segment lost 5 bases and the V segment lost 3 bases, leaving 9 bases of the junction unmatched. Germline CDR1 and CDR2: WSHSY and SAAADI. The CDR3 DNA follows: TGCGCCAGCAGTGATCCTCGGGAGGGCCACGACGAGCAGTACTTC. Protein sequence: CASSDPREGHDEQYF.

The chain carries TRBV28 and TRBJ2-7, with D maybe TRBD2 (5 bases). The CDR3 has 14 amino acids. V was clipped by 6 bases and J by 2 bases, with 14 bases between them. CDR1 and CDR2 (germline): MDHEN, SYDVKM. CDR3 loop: CASSSPPGAYEQYF. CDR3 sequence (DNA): TGTGCCAGCAGCTCTCCCCCCGGGGCCTACGAGCAGTACTTC.

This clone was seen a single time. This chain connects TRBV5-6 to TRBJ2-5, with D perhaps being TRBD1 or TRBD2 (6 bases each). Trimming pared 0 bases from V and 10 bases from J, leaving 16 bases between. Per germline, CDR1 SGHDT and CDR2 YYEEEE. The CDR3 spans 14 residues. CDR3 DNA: TGTGCCAGCAGCTTGGGGGGGGCCGCGTGGGACCAGTACTTC. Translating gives CASSLGGAAWDQYF.

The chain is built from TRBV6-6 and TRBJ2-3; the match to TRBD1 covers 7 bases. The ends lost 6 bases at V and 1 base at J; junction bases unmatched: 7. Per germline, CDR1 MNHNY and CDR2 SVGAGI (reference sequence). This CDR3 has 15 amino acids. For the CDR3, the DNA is TGTGCCAGCAGAAACCAGGGGGTGGGCACAGATACGCAGTATTTT. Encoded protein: CASRNQGVGTDTQYF.

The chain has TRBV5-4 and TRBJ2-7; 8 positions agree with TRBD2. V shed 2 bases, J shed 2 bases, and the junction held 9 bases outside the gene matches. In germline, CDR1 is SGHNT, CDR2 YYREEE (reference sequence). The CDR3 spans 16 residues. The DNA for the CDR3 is TGTGCCAGCAGCTTATATGCGGGAGGAGAGACCTACGAGCAGTACTTC. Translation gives CASSLYAGGETYEQYF. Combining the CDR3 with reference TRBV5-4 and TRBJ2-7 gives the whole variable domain ETGVTQSPTHLIKTRGQQVTLRCSSQSGHNTVSWYQQALGQGPQFIFQYYREEENGRGNFPPRFSGLQFPNYSSELNVNALELDDSALYLCASSLYAGGETYEQYFGPGTRLTVT.

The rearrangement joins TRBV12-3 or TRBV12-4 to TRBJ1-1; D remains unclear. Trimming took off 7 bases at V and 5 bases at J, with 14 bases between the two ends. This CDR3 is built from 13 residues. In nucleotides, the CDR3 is TGTGCCAGCACGGGTGGGTACTTGACTGAAGCTTTCTTT. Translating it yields CASTGGYLTEAFF.

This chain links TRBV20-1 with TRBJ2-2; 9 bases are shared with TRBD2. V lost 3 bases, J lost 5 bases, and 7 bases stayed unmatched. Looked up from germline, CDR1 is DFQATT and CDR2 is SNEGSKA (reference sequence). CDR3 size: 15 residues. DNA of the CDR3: TGCAGTGCTAGTCCACCCCTAGCGGGAACCGGGGAGCTGTTTTTT. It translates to CSASPPLAGTGELFF.

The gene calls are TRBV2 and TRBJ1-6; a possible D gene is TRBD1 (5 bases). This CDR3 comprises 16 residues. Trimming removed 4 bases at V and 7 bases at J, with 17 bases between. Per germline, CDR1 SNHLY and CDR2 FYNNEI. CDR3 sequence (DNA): TGTGCCAGCAGTGGGGGCAGGGCTAACTCAAATTCACCCCTCCACTTT. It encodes CASSGGRANSNSPLHF.

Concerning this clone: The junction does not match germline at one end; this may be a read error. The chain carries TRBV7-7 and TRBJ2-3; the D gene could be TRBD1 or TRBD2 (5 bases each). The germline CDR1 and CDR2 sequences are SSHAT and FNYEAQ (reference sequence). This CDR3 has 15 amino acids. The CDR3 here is CASSPLAGQGDTQYF. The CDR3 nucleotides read TGTGCTAGCAGCCCTCTAGCAGGGCAAGGAGATACGCAGTATTTT.

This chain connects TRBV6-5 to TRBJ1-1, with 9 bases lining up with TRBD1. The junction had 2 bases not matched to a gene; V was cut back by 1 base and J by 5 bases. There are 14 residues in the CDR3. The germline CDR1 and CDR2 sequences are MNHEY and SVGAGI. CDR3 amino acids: CASSYWTGETEAFF. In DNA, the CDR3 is TGTGCCAGCAGTTACTGGACAGGGGAGACTGAAGCTTTCTTT.

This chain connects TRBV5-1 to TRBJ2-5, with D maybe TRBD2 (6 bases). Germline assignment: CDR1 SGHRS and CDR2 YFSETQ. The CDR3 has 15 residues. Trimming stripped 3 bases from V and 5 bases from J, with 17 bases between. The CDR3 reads CASSSNPIGRETQYF. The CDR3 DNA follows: TGCGCCAGCAGCTCCAACCCAATAGGGAGGGAGACCCAGTACTTC.

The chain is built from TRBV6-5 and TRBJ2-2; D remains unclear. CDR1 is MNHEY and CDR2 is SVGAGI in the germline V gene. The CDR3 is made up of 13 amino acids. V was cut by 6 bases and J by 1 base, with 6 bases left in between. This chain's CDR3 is CASSRQNTGELFF. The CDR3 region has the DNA TGTGCCAGCAGCAGACAGAACACCGGGGAGCTGTTTTTT.

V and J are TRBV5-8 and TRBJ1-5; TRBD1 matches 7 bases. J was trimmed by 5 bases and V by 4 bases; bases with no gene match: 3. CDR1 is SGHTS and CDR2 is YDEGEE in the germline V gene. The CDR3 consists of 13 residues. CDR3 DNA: TGTGCCAGCAGCCCCGACAGGGATCAGCCCCAGCATTTT. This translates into CASSPDRDQPQHF.

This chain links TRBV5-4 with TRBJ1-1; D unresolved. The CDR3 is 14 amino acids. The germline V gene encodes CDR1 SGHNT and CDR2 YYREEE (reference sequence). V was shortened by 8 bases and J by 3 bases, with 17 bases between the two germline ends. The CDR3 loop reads CASGVSVIDTEAFF. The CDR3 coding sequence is TGTGCCAGTGGAGTTTCCGTAATTGACACTGAAGCTTTCTTT.

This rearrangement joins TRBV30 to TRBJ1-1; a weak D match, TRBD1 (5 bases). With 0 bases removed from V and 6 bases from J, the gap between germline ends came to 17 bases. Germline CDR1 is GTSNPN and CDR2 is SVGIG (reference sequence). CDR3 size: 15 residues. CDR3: CAWSVLEGPGAEAFF. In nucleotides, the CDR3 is TGTGCCTGGAGTGTACTAGAGGGTCCGGGGGCTGAAGCTTTCTTT.

This CDR3 is CASSPVTGYNYGYTF. As DNA, the CDR3 is TGTGCCAGCTCACCAGTAACGGGATACAACTATGGCTACACCTTC. This sequence joins TRBV18 and TRBJ1-2; no clear D. The V gene lost 2 bases and the J gene lost 2 bases, with 12 bases spanning the gap. The CDR3 spans 15 residues. Germline loops: CDR1 KGHSH, CDR2 LQKENI.

The CDR3 is CASKGTGYTEAFF. The CDR3 DNA sequence: TGTGCCAGCAAAGGGACAGGGTACACTGAAGCTTTCTTT. The chain links TRBV2 to TRBJ1-1; 9 bases align to TRBD1. The CDR3 extends over 13 amino acids. CDR1 SNHLY and CDR2 FYNNEI come from the germline V gene. The V segment lost 7 bases and the J segment 3 bases; nucleotides outside the gene matches: 3.

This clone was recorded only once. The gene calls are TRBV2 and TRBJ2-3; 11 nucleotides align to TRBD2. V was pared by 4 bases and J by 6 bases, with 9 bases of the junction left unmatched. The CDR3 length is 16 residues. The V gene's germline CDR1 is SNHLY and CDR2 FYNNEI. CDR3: CASSVTSGGLADTQYF. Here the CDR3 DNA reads TGTGCCAGCAGTGTTACTAGCGGGGGCCTGGCGGATACGCAGTATTTT.

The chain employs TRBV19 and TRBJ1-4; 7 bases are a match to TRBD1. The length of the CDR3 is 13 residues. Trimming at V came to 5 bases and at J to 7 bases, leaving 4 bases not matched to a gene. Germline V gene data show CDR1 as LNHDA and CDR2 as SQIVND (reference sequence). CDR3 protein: CASSPRDSEKLFF. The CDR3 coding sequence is TGTGCCAGTAGTCCCCGGGACAGTGAAAAACTGTTTTTT.

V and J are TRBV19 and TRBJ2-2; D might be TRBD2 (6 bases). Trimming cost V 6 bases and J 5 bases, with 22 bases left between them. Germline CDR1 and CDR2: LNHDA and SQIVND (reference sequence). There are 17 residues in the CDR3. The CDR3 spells CASRVTFSVAGTGELFF. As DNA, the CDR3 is TGTGCCAGTAGAGTAACCTTTAGCGTGGCGGGGACCGGGGAGCTGTTTTTT.